Listed below are T cell receptor beta chains from one sample, sequenced in a study of radiation and T cells in renal cell carcinoma. Sequenced by immunoSEQ multiplex PCR; TCRdb stores in-frame clones only, minus some. The repertoire includes 14,000 or so clones, roughly three fifths of them detected once, and roughly 13% sits in the top ten. The source material was tumor tissue, sampled from a patient whose treatment was nephrectomy without radiotherapy. These receptors were obtained from a man in his forties or fifties with renal cell carcinoma. The conserved cysteine and the conserved F or W are not part of the CDR3 here.

TRBV6-5 ASSYREPPGYEQY
TRBV14 ASSPGMGRGANNEQF
TRBV6-5 ASSRTGGPDTQY
TRBV9 ASSVVRLAGGPLRRDTQY
TRBV19 ASSIGPPGSSNEQF
TRBV10-3 AISGGGGEDSPLH
TRBV5-4 ASSRTSGVYNEQF
TRBV2 ASSETGWGGEKLF
TRBV13 ASSFGRGASYEQY
TRBV12-5 ASGLVHGSTEAF
TRBV2 ASSATVGGETQY
TRBV5-6 ASSFITRSTDTQY
TRBV5-1 ASSLDAAGGLEQY
TRBV23-1 ASSGNQPQH
TRBV5-1 ASNTEKSSGANVLT
TRBV10-3 AISETSGMSEKLF
TRBV5-1 ASSPSGGTTNEKLF
TRBV30 AWSVGGLAF
TRBV16 ASSQGGTPRAF
TRBV7-9 ASSRPGLGDYGYT
TRBV10-1 ATSDRAPYNEQF
TRBV10-1 ASSGPYNEQF
TRBV7-2 ASSFSGGWKNIQY
TRBV9 ASSVLNSGANVLT